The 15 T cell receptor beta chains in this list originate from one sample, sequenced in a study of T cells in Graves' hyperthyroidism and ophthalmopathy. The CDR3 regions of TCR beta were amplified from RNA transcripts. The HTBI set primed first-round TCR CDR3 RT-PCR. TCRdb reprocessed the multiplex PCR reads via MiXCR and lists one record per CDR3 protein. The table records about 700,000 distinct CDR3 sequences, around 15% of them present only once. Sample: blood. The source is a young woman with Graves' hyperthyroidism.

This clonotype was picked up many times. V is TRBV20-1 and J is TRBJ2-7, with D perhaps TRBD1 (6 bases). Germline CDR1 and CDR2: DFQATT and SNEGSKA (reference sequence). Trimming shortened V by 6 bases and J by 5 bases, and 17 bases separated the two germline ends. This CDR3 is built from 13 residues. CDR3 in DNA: TGCAGTGCCAACCCCCAGGGGCGGGACGAGCAGTACTTC. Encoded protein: CSANPQGRDEQYF.

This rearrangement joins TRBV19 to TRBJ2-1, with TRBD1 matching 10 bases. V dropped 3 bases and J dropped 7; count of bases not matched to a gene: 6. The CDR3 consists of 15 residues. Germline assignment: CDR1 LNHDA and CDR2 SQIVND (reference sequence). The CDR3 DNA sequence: TGTGCCAGTAGTATTGTAGGGGACAGGGGTAATGAGCAGTTCTTC. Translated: CASSIVGDRGNEQFF.

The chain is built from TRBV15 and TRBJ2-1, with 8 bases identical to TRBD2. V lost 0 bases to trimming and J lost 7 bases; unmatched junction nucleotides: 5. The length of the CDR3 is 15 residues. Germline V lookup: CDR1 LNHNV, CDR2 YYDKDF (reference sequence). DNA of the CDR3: TGTGCCACCAGCAGAGATTGGGCTAGCGGGAATGAGCAGTTCTTC. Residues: CATSRDWASGNEQFF.

CDR3 loop: CASSFGGKTDTQYF. CDR3 nucleotides: TGCGCCAGCAGCTTCGGCGGGAAGACAGATACGCAGTATTTT. The chain has TRBV5-1 and TRBJ2-3; TRBD2 might be the D (6 bases). This CDR3 has 14 amino acids. The V end lost 2 bases, the J end lost 3 bases, and 10 bases lay between the germline ends. CDR1 is SGHRS and CDR2 is YFSETQ in the germline V gene.

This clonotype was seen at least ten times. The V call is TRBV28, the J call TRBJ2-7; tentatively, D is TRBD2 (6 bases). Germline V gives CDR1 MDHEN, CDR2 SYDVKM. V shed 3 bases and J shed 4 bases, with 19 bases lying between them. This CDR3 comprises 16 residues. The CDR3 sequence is CASSLGGRVLTYEQYF. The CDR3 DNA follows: TGTGCCAGCAGTTTGGGGGGACGGGTCCTTACGTACGAGCAGTACTTC.

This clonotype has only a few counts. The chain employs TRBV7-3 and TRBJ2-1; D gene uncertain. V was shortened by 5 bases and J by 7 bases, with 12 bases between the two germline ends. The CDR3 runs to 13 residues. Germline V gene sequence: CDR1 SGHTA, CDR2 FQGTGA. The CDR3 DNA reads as TGTGCCAGCAGCAATGGTGGATCGAATGAGCAGTTCTTC. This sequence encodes CASSNGGSNEQFF.

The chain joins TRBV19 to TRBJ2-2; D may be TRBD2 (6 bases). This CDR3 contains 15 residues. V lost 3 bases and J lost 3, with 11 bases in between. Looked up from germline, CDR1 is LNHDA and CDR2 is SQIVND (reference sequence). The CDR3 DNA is TGTGCCAGTAGTATGTGGGACTTAGACACCGGGGAGCTGTTTTTT. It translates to CASSMWDLDTGELFF.

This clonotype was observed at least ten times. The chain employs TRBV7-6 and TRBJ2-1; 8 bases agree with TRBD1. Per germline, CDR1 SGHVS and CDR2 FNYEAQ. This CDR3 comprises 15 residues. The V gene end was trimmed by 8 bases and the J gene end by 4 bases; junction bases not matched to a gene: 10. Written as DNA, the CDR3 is TGTGCCAGCGTTTTATGGACAGGGATGTACAATGAGCAGTTCTTC. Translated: CASVLWTGMYNEQFF.

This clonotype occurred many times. In DNA, the CDR3 is TGTGCCAGATTCTACTCGGACCGTCGATCCTACGAGCAGTACTTC. This translates into CARFYSDRRSYEQYF. The chain uses TRBV19 and TRBJ2-7, with unresolved D. Trimming cost V 9 bases and J 1 base, with 19 bases left between them. Germline CDR1 LNHDA, CDR2 SQIVND (reference sequence). This CDR3 region has 15 residues.

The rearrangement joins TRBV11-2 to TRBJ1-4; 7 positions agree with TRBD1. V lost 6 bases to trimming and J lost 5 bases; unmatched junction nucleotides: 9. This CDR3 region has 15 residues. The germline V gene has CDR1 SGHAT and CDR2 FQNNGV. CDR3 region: CASRSQGWKNEKLFF. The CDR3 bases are TGTGCCAGCAGGTCACAGGGGTGGAAAAATGAAAAACTGTTTTTT. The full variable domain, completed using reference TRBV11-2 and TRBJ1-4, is EAGVAQSPRYKIIEKRQSVAFWCNPISGHATLYWYQQILGQGPKLLIQFQNNGVVDDSQLPKDRFSAERLKGVDSTLKIQPAKLEDSAVYLCASRSQGWKNEKLFFGSGTQLSVL.

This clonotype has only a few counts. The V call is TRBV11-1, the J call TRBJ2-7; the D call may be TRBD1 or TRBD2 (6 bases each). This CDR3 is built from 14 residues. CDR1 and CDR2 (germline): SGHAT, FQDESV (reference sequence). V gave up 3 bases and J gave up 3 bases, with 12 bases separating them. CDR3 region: CASSLAGHIYEQYF. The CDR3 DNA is TGTGCCAGCAGCTTGGCGGGACACATCTACGAGCAGTACTTC.

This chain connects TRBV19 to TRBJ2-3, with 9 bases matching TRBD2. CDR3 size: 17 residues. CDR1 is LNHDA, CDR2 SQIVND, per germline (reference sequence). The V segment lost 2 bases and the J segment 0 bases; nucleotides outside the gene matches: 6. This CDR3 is CASSIYGTSGSTDTQYF. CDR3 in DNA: TGTGCCAGTAGTATATATGGAACTAGCGGGAGCACAGATACGCAGTATTTT. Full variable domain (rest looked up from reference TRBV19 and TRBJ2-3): DGGITQSPKYLFRKEGQNVTLSCEQNLNHDAMYWYRQDPGQGLRLIYYSQIVNDFQKGDIAEGYSVSREKKESFPLTVTSAQKNPTAFYLCASSIYGTSGSTDTQYFGPGTRLTVL.

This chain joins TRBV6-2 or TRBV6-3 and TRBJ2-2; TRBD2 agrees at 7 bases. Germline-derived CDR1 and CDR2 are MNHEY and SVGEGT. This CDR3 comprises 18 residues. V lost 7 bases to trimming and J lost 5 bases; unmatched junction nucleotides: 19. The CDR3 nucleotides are TGTGCCAGCACCCGCCCCGCGAAGGACCTTAGCGGGACCGGGGAGCTGTTTTTT. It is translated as CASTRPAKDLSGTGELFF.

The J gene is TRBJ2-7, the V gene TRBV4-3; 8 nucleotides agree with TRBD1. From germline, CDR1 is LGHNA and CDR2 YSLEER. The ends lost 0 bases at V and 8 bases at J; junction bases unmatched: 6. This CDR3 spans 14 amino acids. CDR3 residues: CASSQDRGTGKQYF. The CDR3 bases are TGCGCCAGCAGCCAAGATAGAGGGACAGGAAAGCAGTACTTC.

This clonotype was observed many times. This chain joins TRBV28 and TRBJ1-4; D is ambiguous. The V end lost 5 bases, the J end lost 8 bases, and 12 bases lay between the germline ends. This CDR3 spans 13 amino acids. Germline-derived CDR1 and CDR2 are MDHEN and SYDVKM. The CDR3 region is CASSLPMREKLFF. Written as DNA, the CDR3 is TGTGCCAGCAGTCTCCCTATGCGGGAAAAACTGTTTTTT. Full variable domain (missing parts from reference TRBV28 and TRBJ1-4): DVKVTQSSRYLVKRTGEKVFLECVQDMDHENMFWYRQDPGLGLRLIYFSYDVKMKEKGDIPEGYSVSREKKERFSLILESASTNQTSMYLCASSLPMREKLFFGSGTQLSVL.